Sequencing of this TCR beta chain was carried out in a study of blood T cells in healthy people across ages (dated by TCRdb to the mid-2010s). Turning to the overall study: Template switching captured roughly one uniquely barcoded TCR beta cDNA molecule per two T cells in model experiments. To avoid experimental bias, donors of different ages were distributed randomly across sequencing lanes. Donors were grouped into four age groups: young (average 16 years), middle-aged (approximately 41), aged (62) and long-lived (approximately 82). The study analyzed two additional independent replicas of 1 million unique cDNA reads from the same blood draw for two donors, one aged 18 to 29 and one aged 80 or older. Using deep sequencing normalized with unique cDNA molecular identifiers, the study measured how TCR beta repertoire diversity changes with age. General study outcomes and caveats: Compared with the aged group, more naive CD4+ T cells, fewer expanded clones and increased TCR diversity were shown by the long-lived group, suggesting age selection. Because profiling used bulk unsorted PBMCs, naive and antigen-experienced compartments could not be compared conclusively. Observed TCR beta diversity correlated strongly with the percentage of naive T cells measured by flow cytometry. Observed TCR beta diversity per million T cells fell roughly linearly with age, and a significant reduction was already apparent by age about 38. Total diversity estimates from one million sequenced T cells were considered lower bounds and underestimates. Because the CMV infection status of the donors was unknown, age-related changes in expanded clonotypes may potentially have been confounded.

Points on this clonotype: No antigen is known for it. No clone much larger than this one lies a single base away; base qualities are absent.

Donors were 40 or so systemically healthy Caucasian individuals from Russia aged roughly 6 to 90 years. Each donor gave 9 to 10 milliliters of peripheral blood, collected into EDTA-treated Vacutainer tubes. PBMCs were isolated by Ficoll-Paque density-gradient centrifugation, with at least 6.5 million obtained per sample. Total RNA was extracted from PBMCs with Trizol reagent, with at least 5.5 micrograms obtained per sample. For every donor, an aliquot of PBMCs went through flow cytometry to measure the percentages of naive CD45RAhigh/CD27high T cells. The protocol used for the library was 5' RACE. Instrument on record: Illumina HiSeq 2500. The second PCR ran for roughly 7 to 12 cycles and used a J-beta primer mix along with a sample-barcoded 5' primer. Each TCR beta cDNA molecule received a unique molecular identifier from a template-switch 5' adaptor carrying 12 random nucleotides. Each sample yielded at least 2.5 million CDR3-containing paired-end reads. First-strand cDNA was synthesized from all RNA with the Mint cDNA synthesis kit, primed by a TRBC-specific oligonucleotide. After uracil-DNA glycosylase treatment, a first 18-cycle PCR used universal primers M1SS and BC2_uni_R on all cDNA. Under the source paper's analysis protocol: Each sample was normalized by randomly selecting 1 million high-quality reads, each carrying a distinct molecular identifier. Reads sharing molecular identifiers were discarded rather than binned into consensus sequences. MiTCR, with a Q25 quality threshold and the strictest error-elimination algorithm, was used for CDR3 identification, clonotype clustering and error correction. A nonparametric unseen species model with Euler transformation was used to estimate lower-bound total TCR beta diversity. Through fastp at Q25 and MiXCR, TCRdb rebuilt clones from the public reads, retaining in-frame beta chains. Every entry covers one CDR3 protein and lists the most common genes and DNA from its rows. For this entry, the V and J calls and clone size follow TCRdb and not the study's own pipeline. This sample comprises 1.5 million or so distinct CDR3 sequences, approximately 43% of them detected only once. About 4% of the sample lies in the top ten.

CDR1 and CDR2, per the germline V gene, are SGHTA and FQGNSA. CDR3 length: 12 amino acids, cysteine to phenylalanine. Left in the record is the CDR3 DNA by itself, 36 bases read in frame from the first base. Relative to germline, V is 1 base shorter and J is 10 bases shorter, with 8 bases between their ends. The rearranged segments are TRBV7-2 and TRBJ2-1, with the D gene call left open. Material for sequencing was blood. This TCR came from a woman under 30 in good health. The CDR3 amino acid sequence is: CASSLERGEQFF. The DNA sequence reads TGTGCCAGCAGCTTAGAGCGTGGGGAGCAGTTCTTC.